A single sample gave rise to the 12 T cell receptor beta chains below, sequenced in a study of cytomegalovirus exposure and HLA in healthy donors. PCR involved 60 Vbeta and 13 Jbeta primers. Profiled with immunoSEQ multiplex PCR; TCRdb holds only in-frame clones, not every one. The top ten clones hold 3.8% of a sample with roughly 190,000 clones, approximately 84% of them seen once. Material: PBMCs. The receptors come from a man aged 45-65 years in good health and CMV-seronegative.

This rearrangement joins TRBV4-1 to TRBJ1-5; 12 nucleotides match TRBD1. The germline gives CDR1 MGHRA, CDR2 YSYEKL. V lost 3 bases to trimming and J lost 5 bases; unmatched junction nucleotides: 5. This CDR3 spans 16 amino acids. The CDR3 spells CASSQGQGAKDQPQHF. The CDR3 DNA reads as TGCGCCAGCAGCCAGGGACAGGGGGCGAAGGATCAGCCCCAGCATTTT.

The J gene is TRBJ1-2, the V gene TRBV4-1, with 7 bases matching TRBD1. CDR3 length: 15 residues. Germline V lookup: CDR1 MGHRA, CDR2 YSYEKL. The V gene end was trimmed by 0 bases and the J gene end by 4 bases; junction bases not matched to a gene: 5. The CDR3 region is CASSQDRQGGYGYTF. The CDR3 nucleotides are TGCGCCAGCAGCCAAGACCGGCAGGGGGGCTATGGCTACACCTTC.

The chain employs TRBV6-5 and TRBJ2-3; perhaps TRBD1 as D (6 bases). The CDR3 runs to 15 residues. V dropped 0 bases and J dropped 4 bases, with 11 bases sitting between them. Germline CDR1 is MNHEY and CDR2 is SVGAGI. The CDR3 region has the DNA TGTGCCAGCAGTTACTCCAGGGGTAGCCCAGATACGCAGTATTTT. The encoded protein is CASSYSRGSPDTQYF.

The chain carries TRBV18 and TRBJ2-1; 7 bases line up with TRBD1. Germline loops: CDR1 KGHSH, CDR2 LQKENI. This CDR3 is built from 15 residues. The V and J ends lost 3 bases and 9 bases, in that order; junction bases with no gene match: 11. This CDR3 is CASSPSIGTVSEQFF. In nucleotides, the CDR3 is TGTGCCAGCTCACCTTCGATCGGGACAGTAAGTGAGCAGTTCTTC.

The V call is TRBV4-1, the J call TRBJ2-7; TRBD1 is a possible D gene (5 bases). V shed 1 base and J shed 2 bases, with 24 bases lying between them. The germline gives CDR1 MGHRA, CDR2 YSYEKL. The CDR3 is 19 residues long. The CDR3 loop is CASSQVSFQGLSSTYEQYF. DNA of the CDR3: TGCGCCAGCAGCCAAGTTTCGTTTCAGGGCTTATCTTCGACCTACGAGCAGTACTTC.

The chain combines TRBV7-8 with TRBJ1-1; 9 bases match TRBD1. This CDR3 is 15 amino acids long. With V trimmed by 5 bases and J by 3 bases, 7 bases remained unmatched. The germline V gene has CDR1 SGHVS and CDR2 FQNEAQ. For the CDR3, the DNA is TGTGCCAGCAGCCCCCTTGACAGGGGGGACACTGAAGCTTTCTTT. Protein: CASSPLDRGDTEAFF.

This chain joins TRBV18 and TRBJ2-7; D gene unclear. This CDR3 region has 11 residues. V was cut by 3 bases and J by 5 bases, with 5 bases left in between. Germline V gene lookup returns CDR1 KGHSH and CDR2 LQKENI. CDR3 in amino acids: CASSPRNEQYF. The CDR3 bases are TGTGCCAGCTCACCCCGTAACGAGCAGTACTTC.

The chain uses TRBV6-5 and TRBJ2-3, with D unresolved. CDR1 and CDR2 from the germline V gene are MNHEY and SVGAGI. The CDR3 runs 11 residues. Trimming pared 9 bases from V and 4 bases from J, leaving 8 bases between. CDR3 bases: TGTGCCAGTACTGGGCCAGATACGCAGTATTTT. Translated: CASTGPDTQYF.

Note on this clone: The final CDR3 position lacks the conserved phenylalanine or tryptophan, pointing to a likely read error. The DNA is left out, because the CDR3 cannot be placed on it with certainty; the CDR3 is given as TCRdb lists it. The CDR3 protein is CSSSPYLESPPGLL. This chain connects TRBV7-9 to TRBJ2-7; the table assigns TRBD2, which was not confirmed against the DNA. Inclusive of both ends, the CDR3 amounts to 14 amino acids. Germline V gene data show CDR1 as SEHNR and CDR2 as FQNEAQ (reference sequence).

In its sample, this clone was seen a few times. This chain connects TRBV5-4 to TRBJ1-1, with 9 bases aligning to TRBD1. V gave up 4 bases and J gave up 6 bases; unmatched junction bases: 4. The CDR3 has 13 amino acids. In germline, CDR1 is SGHNT, CDR2 YYREEE (reference sequence). CDR3 nucleotide sequence: TGTGCCAGCAGCCCCGGGACAGGGCCTGAAGCTTTCTTT. Translating it yields CASSPGTGPEAFF.

This clone was seen only a few times. The genes are TRBV11-2 and TRBJ1-4, with a possible D match to TRBD1 (5 bases). CDR3 size: 12 residues. Trimming took 4 bases from V and 8 from J, leaving 8 bases between them. Germline V gene sequence: CDR1 SGHAT, CDR2 FQNNGV. CDR3 nucleotides: TGTGCCAGCAGCTCCCGGGGGGAAAAACTGTTTTTT. Protein product: CASSSRGEKLFF.

The chain combines TRBV30 with TRBJ1-2; D uncertain. CDR1 and CDR2 from the germline V gene are GTSNPN and SVGIG (reference sequence). V lost 1 base and J lost 4, with 10 bases in between. CDR3 length equals 13 residues. The chain's CDR3 is CAWSAGSAYGYTF. The CDR3 DNA sequence: TGTGCCTGGAGTGCCGGGTCGGCCTATGGCTACACCTTC.